Sequencing of this T cell receptor (beta chain) was carried out in a study of neurological immune-mediated disorders (dated by TCRdb to the late 2010s). About the full investigation: Among the approximately 35 multiple sclerosis patients, relapsing-remitting MS was present in about 31 and secondary progressive MS was present in 3. Peripheral blood TCR-beta repertoires from patients with HTLV-I-associated myelopathy (HAM/TSP), patients with multiple sclerosis, and healthy controls were compared in the study using UMI-based sequencing. The approximately 98 TCR-beta libraries included longitudinal samples, technical triplicates and paired sorted CD4+ and CD8+ T-cell subsets alongside PBMC samples. Of the roughly 70 subjects in the cohort, around 15 were HAM/TSP patients, some 34 were multiple sclerosis patients, and about 20 were healthy controls.

V lost 3 bases and J lost 0 bases; the stretch between them is 9 bases long. The germline V gene yields SGHRS for CDR1 and YFSETQ for CDR2. Reading from cysteine to phenylalanine, the CDR3 counts 14 amino acids. Only CDR3 DNA is held: 42 bases, read in frame from base 1. To synthesize cDNA, template-switch 5'RACE was performed with a primer carrying a 10-nucleotide random unique molecular identifier so that each TCR transcript was tagged. Each sequencing run produced over 180 million TCR-beta sequences covering 15-18 subjects. Total RNA was extracted with the RNeasy kit. Using the KAPA Real-time Library Amplification kit, TCR-beta VDJ regions were amplified with primers for the TCR constant region and the 5'RACE anchor. A first PCR added sample indexes and Illumina adaptors, and a second PCR then raised library yield. After Ampure bead purification, the TCR product of roughly 650 bp was size-selected on a 2% E-gel SizeSelection system. Before pooling, library quality was checked on a Bioanalyzer, concentration was measured with Qubit, and libraries were quantified with the Kapa Library Quantification kit. Libraries were sequenced paired-end 2 x 150 bp on an Illumina HiSeq 2500. To increase sequence diversity, roughly 23-30% phiX was spiked into each library pool. Per the source publication's procedure: The quality-filtered reads were processed with the UMI-based MiGEC pipeline, whose error correction step removed more than 85% of the raw TCR sequences. IMGT germline references were used for aligning VDJ genes, and each clonotype was defined as a unique CDR3 amino acid sequence together with its V-J genes. Clonal expansion, Shannon diversity and CDR3 relatedness (CalcPairwiseDistances, ClusterSamples) were evaluated with VDJtools, and phylogenetic trees were built with CLCbio workbench. Expanded clones were defined as having at least 8 unique UMIs, based on coefficient-of-variation modelling across technical triplicates. The raw public data were reprocessed by TCRdb itself: fastp quality trimming at Q25, MiXCR clonotype calling, in-frame beta chains only. Identical CDR3 proteins give one entry, which carries the most common genes and DNA. The V and J calls, along with clone size, are taken from TCRdb and not from the paper's own processing. Across this sample there are roughly 120,000 distinct CDR3 sequences, with roughly 3.2% seen only once. The ten largest make up over 1% of the sample.

Libraries from unsorted PBMCs were made from 2 million PBMCs kept in RNAlater at -80 degrees C until RNA extraction. The multiple sclerosis patients were enrolled in a US clinical protocol that evaluated disease progression with magnetic resonance imaging. Peripheral blood was subjected to Ficoll-Hypaque density gradient centrifugation to isolate PBMCs, which were then cryopreserved in liquid nitrogen. This clonotype was recorded many times. Its antigen is still unknown. No clone much larger than this one lies a single base away; base qualities are absent. Broader findings and caveats from the paper: No identical CDR3 amino acid sequences were shared among expanded clones across subjects, suggesting private TCR-beta repertoires in all groups. Repertoires from 18 of 34 MS patients were grouped by phylogenetic analysis into a cluster of related CDR3 sequences, suggesting a possible repertoire-level signature. The highest TCR clonal expansion was observed in HAM/TSP patients, whereas the lowest was observed in MS patients, even when compared with healthy controls. No association of the MS cluster with clinical or MRI features was observed, and the need for larger cohorts was stated by the authors.

The chain is encoded by TRBV5-1 joined to TRBJ1-2, with the D gene call left open. The sequenced sample was PBMCs. The source is a woman between 25 and 40 years old with multiple sclerosis. The CDR3 protein is CASSYLPTNYGYTF. The DNA sequence reads TGCGCCAGCAGCTATCTTCCGACTAACTATGGCTACACCTTC.